The 17 T cell receptor beta chains presented below share a single source sample, sequenced in a study of tumor-infiltrating lymphocytes in oesophageal squamous cell carcinoma. TCRdb analysed the PCR reads with MiXCR anew, one entry per CDR3 protein. The sample lists 20,000 to 25,000 distinct CDR3 sequences, roughly 40% occurring once. The sample comprised esophageal tumor tissue. These receptors were taken from a male donor with esophageal squamous cell carcinoma.

Comments on this clonotype: Since no conserved phenylalanine or tryptophan closes the CDR3, a read error is the likely cause. No DNA is shown, since the ends of the CDR3 on it are uncertain; the CDR3 is the one TCRdb lists. V is TRBV5-1 and J is TRBJ2-6; the table's D gene call, TRBD1, was not cross checked with the DNA. Both ends counted, the CDR3 spans 8 residues. Per germline, CDR1 SGHRS and CDR2 YFSETQ. The CDR3 loop reads CASSLEGQ.

About this clonotype: This CDR3 fails to terminate in the conserved phenylalanine or tryptophan, so it likely reflects a read error. No DNA is shown, since the ends of the CDR3 on it are uncertain; the CDR3 is the one TCRdb lists. The rearrangement joins TRBV7-2 to TRBJ2-7; TRBD1 is taken as the D call from the table, unchecked against the DNA. Per germline, CDR1 SGHTA and CDR2 FQGNSA. The length of the CDR3 is 16 amino acids, counting both ends. The CDR3 protein is CASSTDRQSYEQYFGS.

This clonotype was observed at least ten times. The rearrangement uses TRBV10-3 and TRBJ2-5, with 7 nucleotides matching TRBD2. The trim removed 6 bases at V and 2 bases at J, leaving 6 bases unmatched. Looked up from germline, CDR1 is ENHRY and CDR2 is SYGVKD. The CDR3 runs to 14 residues. The CDR3 DNA sequence: TGTGCCATCAGCCCCACTAGCGTTCAAGAGACCCAGTACTTC. This encodes CAISPTSVQETQYF.

V usage is TRBV7-6 and J usage is TRBJ2-1; TRBD2 matches at 9 bases. Germline CDR1 and CDR2: SGHVS and FNYEAQ. J gave up 8 bases and V 2 bases, and 10 bases lay outside the gene matches. This CDR3 is built from 16 residues. In DNA, the CDR3 is TGTGCCAGCAGCTTATGGGCGGGAGGGCCCTCCGATGAGCAGTTCTTC. It encodes CASSLWAGGPSDEQFF.

This clonotype occurred many times. The chain links TRBV5-6 to TRBJ2-1; 7 bases are a match to TRBD2. Germline-derived CDR1 and CDR2 are SGHDT and YYEEEE. The CDR3 is made up of 16 amino acids. V lost 0 bases, J lost 0 bases, and 3 bases stayed unmatched. In DNA form, the CDR3 reads TGTGCCAGCAGCTTGGAACTAGCGAGCTCCTACAATGAGCAGTTCTTC. Translated: CASSLELASSYNEQFF.

The chain carries TRBV7-9 and TRBJ2-5; either TRBD1 or TRBD2 may fit D (5 bases each). The CDR3 consists of 13 residues. Trimming stripped 1 base from V and 11 bases from J, with 14 bases between. CDR1 and CDR2 (germline): SEHNR, FQNEAQ (reference sequence). The CDR3 nucleotides read TGTGCCAGCAGCTTAGTAGGGAAAGGGGAGCAGTACTTC. Encoded protein: CASSLVGKGEQYF.

This clonotype was recorded many times. In DNA form, the CDR3 reads TGTGCCAGCAGCGTAGGTCGGACAGCAACTAATGAAAAACTGTTTTTT. It translates to CASSVGRTATNEKLFF. The V and J genes are TRBV9 and TRBJ1-4, with D tentatively TRBD1 (6 bases). V was shortened by 0 bases and J by 0 bases, with 9 bases between the two germline ends. The germline V gene has CDR1 SGDLS and CDR2 YYNGEE. The CDR3 is 16 amino acids.

The genes are TRBV7-6 and TRBJ2-3; no definite D call. The V end was cut by 5 bases, the J end by 7 bases, with 16 bases between. The germline CDR1 and CDR2 sequences are SGHVS and FNYEAQ. The CDR3 extends over 14 amino acids. CDR3 coding DNA: TGTGCCAGCAGCCCTCTTGACGGCGGTTATACGCAGTATTTT. Translating gives CASSPLDGGYTQYF.

Many counts were recorded for this clonotype. The gene calls are TRBV6-1 and TRBJ2-5; D might be TRBD1 (5 bases). CDR1 and CDR2 from the germline V gene are MNHNS and SASEGT. This CDR3 is built from 13 residues. The V end was cut by 8 bases, the J end by 1 base, with 11 bases between. DNA for the CDR3: TGTGCCAGCCGACAGAATCTCCAAGAGACCCAGTACTTC. This encodes CASRQNLQETQYF.

In this sample, this clonotype turned up a few times. It is unclear where the CDR3 begins or ends on the DNA, so no DNA is shown, and the CDR3 is as TCRdb lists it. J is TRBJ2-5 and V is TRBV7-5; the D call in the table, TRBD1, was not verified against the DNA. TRBV7-5 is a listed pseudogene. Inclusive of both ends, the CDR3 amounts to 21 amino acids. The CDR3 is CISVPATPHVRGTPGFETQYF.

As for this clonotype: Likely a read error: the CDR3 ends without its conserved phenylalanine or tryptophan. It is unclear where the CDR3 begins or ends on the DNA, so no DNA is shown, and the CDR3 is as TCRdb lists it. The chain is built from TRBV6-9 and TRBJ2-6; the listed D gene, TRBD1, was not tested against the DNA. A total of 16 residues make up the CDR3, ends included. CDR1 MNHGY and CDR2 SVAAGI come from the germline V gene. The CDR3 sequence: CASSTGSSYNEQFFGA.

The chain uses TRBV12-3 or TRBV12-4 and TRBJ2-5, with D uncertain. This CDR3 has 13 amino acids. Trimming removed 0 bases at V and 6 bases at J, with 8 bases between. The CDR3 loop reads CASSLAERKTQYF. Written as DNA, the CDR3 is TGTGCCAGCAGTTTAGCGGAAAGGAAGACCCAGTACTTC.

This clonotype occurred many times. Here the CDR3 omits its conserved ending phenylalanine or tryptophan, so a read error is the likely source. The limits of the CDR3 on the DNA are not certain, so only TCRdb's listed CDR3 is given. The rearrangement uses TRBV6-1 and TRBJ2-6; the table assigns TRBD1, which was not confirmed against the DNA. With termini counted, the CDR3 has 8 amino acids. Per germline, CDR1 MNHNS and CDR2 SASEGT. CDR3 protein: CASSERGR.

This clonotype occurred many times. CDR3 protein: CASSEKRQGGTGELFF. The CDR3 DNA sequence: TGTGCCAGCAGCGAGAAAAGGCAGGGCGGTACCGGGGAGCTGTTTTTT. This sequence joins TRBV11-2 and TRBJ2-2, with D perhaps TRBD1 (5 bases). V lost 5 bases, J lost 5 bases, and 18 bases lay in between. Germline V gene data show CDR1 as SGHAT and CDR2 as FQNNGV. The CDR3 covers 16 residues.

CDR3: CASRHRQATGELFF. The CDR3, as DNA: TGTGCCAGCCGACACCGACAGGCCACCGGGGAGCTGTTTTTT. The V call is TRBV12-3 or TRBV12-4, the J call TRBJ2-2; a weak D match, TRBD1 (6 bases). This CDR3 is built from 14 residues. V was clipped by 8 bases and J by 4 bases, with 14 bases between them.

There are a few counts of this clonotype. V usage is TRBV27 and J usage is TRBJ2-3; D possibly corresponds to TRBD2 (5 bases). The J call may be in error: the DNA end matches TRBJ2-7 better. Germline V gene data show CDR1 as MNHEY and CDR2 as SMNVEV (reference sequence). CDR3 length: 14 amino acids. In DNA form, the CDR3 reads TGTGCCAGCAGTTTATCACGAACGGGGTACGAGCAGTACTTC. It specifies CASSLSRTGYEQYF.

Remarks on this clonotype: Sequence at one end of the junction differs from germline and may be a read error. This chain links TRBV5-3 with TRBJ2-6; D is unclear. The tail of the sequence fits TRBJ2-1 better, so the J call may be wrong. TRBV5-3 falls under the ORF class, with uncertain function. The CDR3 covers 13 residues. The CDR3 sequence is CASSLPGTNAQFF. CDR3 sequence (DNA): TGTGCCAGCAGCTTGCCTGGTACCAATGCGCAGTTCTTC.